The rows below give T cell receptor beta chains drawn from one sample of a study of T cell repertoires in cytomegalovirus infection. TCRdb reprocessed the reads with MiXCR, giving one entry per CDR3 protein. The table includes some 700,000 distinct CDR3 sequences, roughly 35% detected once. The sample was PBMCs. These receptor sequences come from a human donor in good health (CMV status not recorded). Some clones in this sample may be carry-over from other donors' samples. CDR3s include the opening cysteine and the closing phenylalanine or tryptophan. Fields, in order: J gene, V gene, D gene, clone size, CDR3 protein, CDR3 DNA. A D gene is named only where the DNA matches it firmly. Expanded clones are given a class, and other clones once, few, many or no size at all.

>TRBJ1-4|TRBV11-2|TRBD1|few
CASSLDHALIDRGNEKLFF
TGTGCCAGCAGCTTAGATCATGCACTGATCGACAGGGGGAATGAAAAACTGTTTTTT
>TRBJ2-3|TRBV6-5|NA|NA
CASSYYRTDTQYF
TGTGCCAGCAGTTACTATCGCACAGATACGCAGTATTTT
>TRBJ1-4|TRBV10-2|NA|NA
CASKVQANEKLFF
TGCGCCAGCAAGGTCCAGGCTAATGAAAAACTGTTTTTT
>TRBJ2-7|TRBV5-1|TRBD1|few
CASSVVPGQGAGEQYF
TGCGCCAGCAGCGTCGTTCCGGGACAGGGGGCGGGCGAGCAGTACTTC
>TRBJ1-1|TRBV12-3/TRBV12-4|NA|NA
CASSPLRGRDSEAFF
TGTGCCAGCAGTCCGCTGAGGGGCAGGGACTCTGAAGCTTTCTTT
>TRBJ2-1|TRBV7-3|NA|NA
CASSFRPQGGGEQFF
TGTGCCAGCAGCTTTAGGCCCCAGGGAGGGGGTGAGCAGTTCTTC
>TRBJ1-1|TRBV15|NA|NA
CATSTFREAFF
TGTGCCACCAGCACTTTCCGTGAAGCTTTCTTT
>TRBJ2-5|TRBV6-6|NA|NA
CASRLGGQQETQYF
TGTGCCAGCAGACTGGGGGGACAGCAAGAGACCCAGTACTTC
>TRBJ1-1|TRBV7-4|NA|NA
CASSPGGPVTEAFF
TGTGCCAGCAGCCCCGGGGGACCGGTAACTGAAGCTTTCTTT
>TRBJ1-2|TRBV6-1|NA|few
CASSGGGTGTYGYTF
TGTGCCAGCAGTGGAGGCGGTACAGGGACTTATGGCTACACCTTC
>TRBJ2-7|TRBV20-1|NA|NA
CSARGHRDYSSYEQYF
TGCAGTGCCAGGGGTCACCGGGACTACAGCTCCTACGAGCAGTACTTC
>TRBJ1-1|TRBV7-2|NA|few
CASSVNSGIPNTEAFF
TGTGCCAGCAGCGTCAACTCTGGGATACCGAACACTGAAGCTTTCTTT
>TRBJ2-2|TRBV11-1|NA|NA
CASSLAGGGSVTGELFF
TGTGCCAGCAGCTTAGCAGGGGGAGGCTCAGTCACCGGGGAGCTGTTTTTT
>TRBJ2-1|TRBV10-3|NA|NA
CAISDRGSHEQFF
TGTGCCATCAGTGACCGGGGGTCGCATGAGCAGTTCTTC
>TRBJ2-5|TRBV7-2|TRBD1|NA
CASSPNRGKETQYF
TGTGCCAGCAGCCCGAACAGGGGCAAGGAGACCCAGTACTTC
>TRBJ1-6|TRBV5-1|NA|NA
CASSLQGIENSPLHF
TGCGCCAGCAGCTTACAGGGAATAGAAAATTCACCCCTCCACTTT
>TRBJ2-1|TRBV7-2|TRBD2|NA
CASSKGLANHEQFF
TGTGCCAGCAGCAAAGGACTAGCGAACCATGAGCAGTTCTTC
>TRBJ1-4|TRBV5-6|NA|few
CASSLTGQGEEKLFF
TGTGCCAGCAGCTTGACGGGGCAGGGTGAAGAAAAACTGTTTTTT
>TRBJ1-4|TRBV20-1|NA|few
CSARDLPTGLANEKLFF
TGCAGTGCTAGAGATCTCCCAACAGGGCTTGCTAATGAAAAACTGTTTTTT
>TRBJ1-1|TRBV2|NA|few
CASSERTRNTEAFF
TGTGCCAGCAGTGAACGGACAAGGAACACTGAAGCTTTCTTT
>TRBJ2-7|TRBV27|TRBD1|NA
CASSSPTGTGGRGRYEQYF
TGTGCCAGCAGTTCCCCTACCGGGACAGGGGGGAGAGGGCGGTACGAGCAGTACTTC
>TRBJ1-3|TRBV7-2|NA|many
CASSLAHGTTSGNTIYF
TGTGCCAGCAGCTTAGCGCACGGGACAACCTCTGGAAACACCATATATTTT
>TRBJ2-3|TRBV10-3|NA|NA
CATASGQVAQYF
TGTGCCACCGCCTCGGGGCAAGTGGCGCAGTATTTT
>TRBJ1-6|TRBV7-9|NA|NA
CASSLSTEINSPLHF
TGTGCCAGCAGCTTAAGCACAGAGATTAATTCACCCCTCCACTTT
>TRBJ2-1|TRBV28|TRBD2|NA
CASLYGAGGHGEQFF
TGTGCCAGCTTATATGGGGCGGGGGGGCACGGTGAGCAGTTCTTC
>TRBJ2-5|TRBV19|TRBD2|few
CASSRGVQETQYF
TGTGCCAGTAGTCGGGGGGTACAAGAGACCCAGTACTTC
>TRBJ2-5|TRBV28|NA|few
CASSLLAGEGETQYF
TGTGCCAGCAGTTTATTAGCAGGGGAGGGAGAGACCCAGTACTTC
>TRBJ1-6|TRBV5-4|NA|NA
CASSWGSGRSSPLHF
TGTGCCAGCAGCTGGGGGTCGGGCAGAAGTTCACCCCTCCACTTT
>TRBJ1-5|TRBV27|NA|NA
CASSGGGGYSNQPQHF
TGTGCCAGCAGTGGGGGGGGCGGGTATAGCAATCAGCCCCAGCATTTT
>TRBJ2-2|TRBV4-2|NA|NA
CASIGGSVPPGELFF
TGTGCCAGCATCGGGGGCTCAGTCCCTCCCGGGGAGCTGTTTTTT
>TRBJ2-2|TRBV5-1|NA|NA
CASSLGAGNTGELFF
TGCGCCAGCAGCTTGGGGGCGGGGAACACCGGGGAGCTGTTTTTT
>TRBJ1-1|TRBV7-9|TRBD1|many
CASSLAGQVLNTEAFF
TGTGCCAGCAGCTTAGCGGGACAGGTCCTGAACACTGAAGCTTTCTTT
>TRBJ2-4|TRBV7-6|NA|NA
CASSRQDQAAYF
TGTGCCAGCAGCCGCCAGGATCAGGCGGCGTACTTC
>TRBJ2-2|TRBV7-9|NA|many
CASRTGTYNTGELFF
TGTGCCAGCAGAACCGGGACATACAACACCGGGGAGCTGTTTTTT
>TRBJ2-3|TRBV7-9|TRBD2|many
CASSLSRLSGTSGPGGPTDTQYF
TGTGCCAGCAGCCTTAGTAGGCTTTCCGGGACTAGCGGACCCGGGGGCCCCACAGATACGCAGTATTTT
>TRBJ2-1|TRBV13|NA|few
CASSHVSGSSEQFF
TGTGCCAGCAGTCACGTCTCCGGCAGCAGTGAGCAGTTCTTC
>TRBJ2-5|TRBV5-1|TRBD2|NA
CASSSGLAGPRETQYF
TGCGCCAGCAGCAGCGGCCTAGCGGGGCCACGAGAGACCCAGTACTTC
>TRBJ2-5|TRBV7-6|NA|few
CASSLRLQGETQYF
TGTGCCAGCAGCTTAAGGCTCCAGGGAGAGACCCAGTACTTC
>TRBJ2-7|TRBV6-6|NA|NA
CASKDLRAYEQYF
TGTGCCAGCAAGGACCTTAGAGCCTACGAGCAGTACTTC
>TRBJ2-7|TRBV6-1|NA|few
CASSRTALYEQYF
TGTGCCAGCAGCAGGACAGCACTCTACGAGCAGTACTTC
>TRBJ2-7|TRBV27|NA|NA
CASSPSAGAVFHGQYF
TGTGCCAGCAGTCCATCGGCGGGGGCGGTGTTCCACGGGCAGTACTTC
>TRBJ1-6|TRBV28|NA|few
CASRPAGSPLHF
TGTGCCAGCAGACCGGCGGGTTCACCCCTCCACTTT
>TRBJ1-5|TRBV3-1|NA|few
CASSQDSRGSGQPQHF
TGTGCCAGCAGCCAAGATAGCCGGGGAAGCGGTCAGCCCCAGCATTTT
>TRBJ2-1|TRBV29-1|TRBD1|once
CSGGTGGEQFF
TGCAGCGGGGGAACAGGGGGGGAGCAGTTCTTC
>TRBJ2-3|TRBV20-1|TRBD2|NA
CSAREVAGGLGWTDTQYF
TGCAGTGCTCGTGAGGTAGCGGGGGGGCTTGGATGGACAGATACGCAGTATTTT
>TRBJ1-3|TRBV7-6|NA|NA
CASSLDLRSGGNTIYF
TGTGCCAGCAGCTTAGATTTGCGGTCTGGCGGAAACACCATATATTTT
>TRBJ2-7|TRBV6-6|TRBD1|NA
CATGQGLTDFSYEQYF
TGTGCCACCGGACAGGGGCTGACCGACTTTTCCTACGAGCAGTACTTC